The 27 T cell receptor beta chains given below trace back to one sample, sequenced in a study of T cells expressing NK-cell markers (dated by TCRdb to about 2020). Library creation used 5' RACE. The data were produced on an Illumina HiSeq 2000. TCRdb reprocessed the public reads and reports one entry per CDR3 protein sequence, without DNA. For this sample, the table gives some 600,000 distinct CDR3 sequences. The ten most abundant clones make up around 3.3% of the sample. The sample was blood T cells: a sorted CD56 or NKG2C T cell subset, CD4+ or CD8+ T cells, or bulk PBMC T cells (not recorded which). These receptors were collected from a man aged 18 to 29 in good health. Donor details come from another sample of the same person, matched by shared clones.

The V and J genes are TRBV20-1 and TRBJ2-1; TCRdb lists TRBD1, though no DNA is available to test this call. The CDR3 is made up of 13 amino acids. Germline CDR1 DFQATT, CDR2 SNEGSKA (reference sequence). The CDR3 sequence: CSADGNPNVEQFF.

This chain uses TRBV4-2 with TRBJ1-1; lacking DNA, the TRBD1 call made by TCRdb goes unchecked. The CDR3 loop spans 14 amino acids. CDR1 and CDR2 (germline): LGHNA, YNFKEQ. CDR3 sequence: CASSQDHRTDEAFF.

The genes are TRBV2 and TRBJ2-2; TCRdb's D call of TRBD2 is untestable without DNA. The germline V gene has CDR1 SNHLY and CDR2 FYNNEI. The length of the CDR3 is 15 residues. CDR3 residues: CASSEDSGSAGELFF.

The V and J genes are TRBV6-5 and TRBJ2-2. This CDR3 is built from 16 residues. The V gene's germline CDR1 is MNHEY and CDR2 SVGAGI. CDR3: CASSYSGLSNTGELFF.

The chain links TRBV5-8 to TRBJ1-5. Germline assignment: CDR1 SGHTS and CDR2 YDEGEE. There are 14 residues in the CDR3. Here the CDR3 reads CASSFTGGSWPQHF.

The gene calls are TRBV29-1 and TRBJ2-1; TCRdb gives TRBD1 as the D gene, but with no DNA this cannot be confirmed. Germline lookup yields CDR1 SQVTM and CDR2 ANQGSEA. The CDR3 totals 15 residues. CDR3 loop: CSVAGWGGAYNEQFF.

The chain recombines TRBV24-1 with TRBJ2-4; TCRdb outputs TRBD2, but without DNA this stays unchecked. The germline CDR1 and CDR2 sequences are KGHDR and SFDVKD. There are 16 residues in the CDR3. This chain's CDR3 is CATSEAGPRDRNIQYF.

The chain joins TRBV20-1 to TRBJ1-4. Germline CDR1 and CDR2: DFQATT and SNEGSKA (reference sequence). This CDR3 region has 12 residues. The CDR3 reads CSARLDNEKLFF.

J is TRBJ2-5 and V is TRBV28; TCRdb names TRBD2, which stays unverified in the absence of DNA. Germline V gene data show CDR1 as MDHEN and CDR2 as SYDVKM. The CDR3 length is 16 residues. The chain's CDR3 is CASTFSGGWRKETQYF.

The chain joins TRBV20-1 to TRBJ2-1; the D gene TCRdb calls, TRBD2, cannot be checked with no DNA. Per the germline V gene, CDR1 is DFQATT and CDR2 is SNEGSKA (reference sequence). CDR3 length: 14 residues. The chain's CDR3 is CSAVTSGSGPEQFF.

This chain joins TRBV12-3 or TRBV12-4 and TRBJ1-3; the D call from TCRdb, TRBD1, cannot be confirmed without DNA. CDR3 length: 18 residues. CDR3 in amino acids: CASSLSGSGRISGNTIYF.

The chain couples TRBV5-1 to TRBJ1-5; the TRBD1 assignment by TCRdb is unverifiable without DNA. The CDR3 totals 18 residues. From germline, CDR1 is SGHRS and CDR2 YFSETQ. The CDR3 loop is CASEGQGEDWSGNQPQHF.

The CDR3 protein is CASSPGRDPGYGYTF. This chain links TRBV4-2 with TRBJ1-2. Germline V gene lookup returns CDR1 LGHNA and CDR2 YNFKEQ. This CDR3 is 15 amino acids long.

V is TRBV18 and J is TRBJ2-7; TCRdb names TRBD1, which stays unverified in the absence of DNA. The CDR3 contains 15 residues. The germline V gene has CDR1 KGHSH and CDR2 LQKENI. The CDR3 is CASSPDRVGINEQYF. The variable domain in full, with the rest retrieved from reference TRBV18 and TRBJ2-7, is NAGVMQNPRHLVRRRGQEARLRCSPMKGHSHVYWYRQLPEEGLKFMVYLQKENIIDESGMPKERFSAEFPKEGPSILRIQQVVRGDSAAYFCASSPDRVGINEQYFGPGTRLTVT.

This chain joins TRBV7-3 and TRBJ2-1; TCRdb reports TRBD1, a call that lacks DNA to check it against. Germline assignment: CDR1 SGHTA and CDR2 FQGTGA. The length of the CDR3 is 17 residues. The CDR3 spells CASSFNSPGSNYNEQFF.

The J gene is TRBJ2-1, the V gene TRBV12-3 or TRBV12-4; TCRdb's assignment of TRBD1 cannot be checked, as there is no DNA. CDR3 length equals 16 residues. This CDR3 is CASSPRQGSSYNEQFF.

This CDR3 is CATSRSSGTDTQYF. The chain links TRBV15 to TRBJ2-3; the D call of TRBD2 rests on TCRdb alone, since no DNA is present to check it. The CDR3 is 14 amino acids. Germline-derived CDR1 and CDR2 are LNHNV and YYDKDF (reference sequence).

The J gene is TRBJ2-1, the V gene TRBV12-3 or TRBV12-4; TCRdb gives TRBD2 as the D gene, but with no DNA this cannot be confirmed. This CDR3 spans 16 amino acids. The CDR3 protein is CASSFGGTSGFNEQFF.

The J gene is TRBJ2-3, the V gene TRBV27; as DNA is missing, the TRBD2 call by TCRdb cannot be tested. Germline loops: CDR1 MNHEY, CDR2 SMNVEV (reference sequence). The CDR3 has 14 amino acids. Here the CDR3 reads CASSFGGSGNTQYF.

The chain has TRBV12-3 or TRBV12-4 and TRBJ2-3; TCRdb's D call of TRBD2 is untestable without DNA. This CDR3 is 17 amino acids long. This CDR3 is CASSSAPLAGDTDTQYF.

The chain combines TRBV18 with TRBJ1-4. Germline assignment: CDR1 KGHSH and CDR2 LQKENI. The CDR3 has 17 amino acids. CDR3 sequence reads: CASSPGPTPTTNEKLFF.

The chain has TRBV7-9 and TRBJ2-3; TCRdb designates TRBD2, a call that cannot be tested without DNA. The CDR3 has 16 amino acids. CDR1 and CDR2 from the germline V gene are SEHNR and FQNEAQ (reference sequence). The CDR3 sequence: CASSFPPGLSTDTQYF.

The J gene is TRBJ2-3, the V gene TRBV7-2; TCRdb outputs TRBD2, but without DNA this stays unchecked. This CDR3 has 15 residues. Per germline, CDR1 SGHTA and CDR2 FQGNSA. CDR3 loop: CASSVGLAGADTQYF.

The chain combines TRBV28 with TRBJ2-5; the D call of TRBD1 rests on TCRdb alone, since no DNA is present to check it. Germline values: CDR1 MDHEN, CDR2 SYDVKM. This CDR3 is 14 amino acids long. The CDR3: CASSRFPSQETQYF.

The rearrangement uses TRBV9 and TRBJ2-2. Germline CDR1 reads SGDLS; CDR2 reads YYNGEE. This CDR3 spans 15 amino acids. CDR3: CASSPRSPSTGELFF.

This chain joins TRBV27 and TRBJ2-3; there is no DNA to check the TCRdb D call of TRBD1. Germline CDR1 and CDR2: MNHEY and SMNVEV (reference sequence). This CDR3 has 16 residues. The CDR3 here is CASSLGWGRDADTQYF.

The chain links TRBV20-1 to TRBJ2-5; TCRdb selects TRBD1, and the lack of DNA leaves this call unchecked. The CDR3 is made up of 13 amino acids. Per the germline V gene, CDR1 is DFQATT and CDR2 is SNEGSKA (reference sequence). CDR3 residues: CSARPDSGETQYF.